This T cell receptor beta chain was sequenced during a study of identical twins. Findings and caveats of the study: Alpha sequences out of frame and shared by twins had excess low generation probability. The abundant beta clonotypes from cord blood had fewer insertions, and memory repertoires had none of this. Among beta out-of-frame sequences, excess sharing between twins appeared weaker.

Among all donors, each was a healthy Caucasian. V was clipped by 3 bases and J by 9 bases, with 18 bases between them. The germline CDR1 and CDR2 sequences are MGHRA and YSYEKL. The CDR3 extends over 15 amino acids. With respect to this clonotype: What it binds is not known.

TCRdb analysed the 5' RACE reads with MiXCR anew, one entry per CDR3 protein. Here the sample spans 500,000 to 550,000 distinct CDR3 sequences, about 20% being singletons. These data also formed part of another study, on yellow fever vaccine responses in identical twins.

The receptor comes from a woman aged 18-35 years in good health. The sample comprised CD4+ T cells sorted from blood. The chain is built from TRBV4-1 and TRBJ1-5, with a tentative D call TRBD1 (6 bases). The CDR3 spells CASSQGAPGLRPQHF. Here the CDR3 DNA reads TGCGCCAGCAGCCAGGGGGCACCAGGTCTTCGGCCCCAGCATTTT.